The clone carrying this T cell receptor beta chain occurred many times. The antigen is not known. The investigators amplified TCR beta CDR3 regions from RNA transcripts. Carried out on the TCR CDR3, a first-round RT-PCR used the HTBI primer set. TCRdb itself ran the multiplex PCR reads through MiXCR, one entry per CDR3 protein. This sample has more than 600,000 distinct CDR3 sequences; roughly 15% occur once, and the top ten carry 8.4%. The data were taken from a study of T cells in Graves' hyperthyroidism and ophthalmopathy. Overall study results and limits: A model built on 13 V-J features separated ophthalmopathy from stable hyperthyroidism. Appearing also in blood were most of the thyroid clonotypes expanded above 0.001.

Trimming took 3 bases from V and 1 from J; bases not matched to a gene: 3. This CDR3 comprises 15 residues. CDR1 is MDHEN, CDR2 SYDVKM, per germline. It was considered stable Graves' hyperthyroidism when ophthalmopathy did not progress within 18 months. The chain recombines TRBV28 with TRBJ2-4, with 7 nucleotides matching TRBD2. The sequenced sample was blood. The TCR sequence derives from a man aged 18 to 35 with Graves' hyperthyroidism. The CDR3 nucleotides read TGTGCCAGCAGTTTCGGCGGGAGTGCCAAAAACATTCAGTACTTC. Encoded protein: CASSFGGSAKNIQYF.